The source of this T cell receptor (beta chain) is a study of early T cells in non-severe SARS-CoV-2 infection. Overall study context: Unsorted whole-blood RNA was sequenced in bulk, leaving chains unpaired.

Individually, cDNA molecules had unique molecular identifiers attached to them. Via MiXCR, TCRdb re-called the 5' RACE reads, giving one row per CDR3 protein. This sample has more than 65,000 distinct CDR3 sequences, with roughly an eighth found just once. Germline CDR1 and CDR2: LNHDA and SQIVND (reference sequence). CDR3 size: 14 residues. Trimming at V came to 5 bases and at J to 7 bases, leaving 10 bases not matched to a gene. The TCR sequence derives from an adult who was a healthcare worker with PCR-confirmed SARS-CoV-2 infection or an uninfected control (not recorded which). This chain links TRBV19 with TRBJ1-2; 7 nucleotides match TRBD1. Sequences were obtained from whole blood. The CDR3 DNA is TGTGCCAGTAGTTCTGGGGGACAGAGAGTTGGCTACACCTTC. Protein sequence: CASSSGGQRVGYTF.